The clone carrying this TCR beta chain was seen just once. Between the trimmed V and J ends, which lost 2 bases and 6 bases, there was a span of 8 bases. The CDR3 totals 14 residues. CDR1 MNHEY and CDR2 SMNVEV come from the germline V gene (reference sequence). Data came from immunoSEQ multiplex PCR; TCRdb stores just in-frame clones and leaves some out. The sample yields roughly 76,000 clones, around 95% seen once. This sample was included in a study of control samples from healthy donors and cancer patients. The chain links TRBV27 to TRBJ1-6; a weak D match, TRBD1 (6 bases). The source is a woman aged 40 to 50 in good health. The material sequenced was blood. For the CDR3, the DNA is TGTGCCAGCAGTTTAAGGGGGACTAATTCACCCCTCCACTTT. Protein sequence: CASSLRGTNSPLHF.